A few counts support the clone carrying this T cell receptor beta chain. Its target is unknown. TCRdb processed the 5' RACE reads anew with MiXCR; each CDR3 protein has one entry. This table has around 310,000 distinct CDR3 sequences, 3% to 4.5% appearing once. The data were obtained in a study of T cells after yellow fever vaccination. Study overall: Some fractions had low cell numbers, and these were prepared with SMART-Seq v4 Ultra Low Input. Study-wide points: Abundant clonotypes from the bulk population could have been carried over as contaminants into FACS-sorted repertoires.

CDR3 size: 14 residues. Trimming left V 3 bases short and J 5 bases short, with 13 bases between. The receptor's source is a man younger than 30 who received the YFV17D yellow fever vaccine. Sequences were derived from PBMCs, sampled 5 days after the yellow fever booster vaccination. The chain couples TRBV12-3 or TRBV12-4 to TRBJ1-1, with D uncertain. CDR3 in amino acids: CASSLSPEATEAFF. In nucleotides, the CDR3 is TGTGCCAGCAGTTTGAGCCCCGAGGCTACTGAAGCTTTCTTT.